This T cell receptor beta chain emerged from a study of CD8+CD57+ T cells in acquired aplastic anemia. Genomic DNA templated the TCR beta VDJ and CDR3 profiling. TCRdb re-called the reads through MiXCR, storing one row per CDR3 protein. The data contain some 190,000 distinct CDR3 sequences, roughly half of them singletons. The CDR3 is 14 residues long. CDR1 and CDR2 (germline): SNHLY, FYNNEI. J lost 1 base, V lost 6 bases, and 1 base had no gene match. This clonotype originated in a human donor in good health. This chain connects TRBV2 to TRBJ2-5; TRBD1 aligns across 11 bases. Material for sequencing was sorted CD4+, CD8+, or CD8+CD57+ T cells (not recorded which) from PBMCs. CDR3 amino acids: CASRGTGGQETQYF. CDR3 sequence (DNA): TGTGCCAGCAGGGGGACAGGGGGCCAAGAGACCCAGTACTTC.